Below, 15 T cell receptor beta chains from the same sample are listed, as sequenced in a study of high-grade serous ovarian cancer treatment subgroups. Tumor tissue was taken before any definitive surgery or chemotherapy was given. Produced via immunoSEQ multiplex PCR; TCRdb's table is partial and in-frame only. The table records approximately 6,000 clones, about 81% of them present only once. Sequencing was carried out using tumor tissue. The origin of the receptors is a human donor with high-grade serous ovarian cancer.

The CDR3 nucleotides are TGTGCCAGCAGCGTAGAGGGGACCCATGGCGGCTACACCTTC. Its translation is CASSVEGTHGGYTF. V is TRBV9 and J is TRBJ1-2; TRBD1 is a possible D gene (5 bases). The germline gives CDR1 SGDLS, CDR2 YYNGEE. CDR3 length equals 14 residues. Trimming stripped 0 bases from V and 8 bases from J, with 14 bases between.

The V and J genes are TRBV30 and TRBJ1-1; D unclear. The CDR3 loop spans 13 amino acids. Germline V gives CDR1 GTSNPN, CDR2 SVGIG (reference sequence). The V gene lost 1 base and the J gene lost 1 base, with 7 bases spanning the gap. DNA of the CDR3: TGTGCCTGGAGTGAACAAACGAACACTGAAGCTTTCTTT. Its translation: CAWSEQTNTEAFF.

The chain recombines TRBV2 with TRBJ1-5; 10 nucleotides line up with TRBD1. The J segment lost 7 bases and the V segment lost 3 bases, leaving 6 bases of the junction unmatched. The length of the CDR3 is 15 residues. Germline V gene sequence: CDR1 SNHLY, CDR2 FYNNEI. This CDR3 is CASSEWDRGGQPQHF. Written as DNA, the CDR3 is TGTGCCAGCAGTGAGTGGGACAGGGGCGGCCAGCCCCAGCATTTT.

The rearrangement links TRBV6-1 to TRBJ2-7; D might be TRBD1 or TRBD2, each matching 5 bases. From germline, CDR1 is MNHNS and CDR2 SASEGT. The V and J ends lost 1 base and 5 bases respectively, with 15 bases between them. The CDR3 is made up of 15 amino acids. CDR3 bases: TGTGCCAGCAGTGAAGAGGGGCTAGCTAGCCACGAGCAGTACTTC. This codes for CASSEEGLASHEQYF.

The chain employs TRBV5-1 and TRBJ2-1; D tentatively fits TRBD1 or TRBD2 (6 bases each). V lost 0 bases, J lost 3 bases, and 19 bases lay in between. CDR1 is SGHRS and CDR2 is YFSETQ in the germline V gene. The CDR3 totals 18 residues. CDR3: CASSLESWGAPHYNEQFF. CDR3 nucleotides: TGCGCCAGCAGCTTGGAGTCGTGGGGGGCCCCCCACTACAATGAGCAGTTCTTC. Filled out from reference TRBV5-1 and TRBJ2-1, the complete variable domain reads KAGVTQTPRYLIKTRGQQVTLSCSPISGHRSVSWYQQTPGQGLQFLFEYFSETQRNKGNFPGRFSGRQFSNSRSEMNVSTLELGDSALYLCASSLESWGAPHYNEQFFGPGTRLTVL.

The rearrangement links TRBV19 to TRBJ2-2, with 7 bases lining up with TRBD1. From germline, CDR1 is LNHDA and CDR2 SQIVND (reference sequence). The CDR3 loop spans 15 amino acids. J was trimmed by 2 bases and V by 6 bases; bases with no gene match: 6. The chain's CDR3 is CASSPGQINTGELFF. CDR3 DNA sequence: TGTGCCAGTAGCCCGGGACAGATAAACACCGGGGAGCTGTTTTTT.

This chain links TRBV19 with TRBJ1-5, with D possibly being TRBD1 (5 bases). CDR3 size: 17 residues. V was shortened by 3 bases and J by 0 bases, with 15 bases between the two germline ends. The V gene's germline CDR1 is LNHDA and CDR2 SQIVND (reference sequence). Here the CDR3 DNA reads TGTGCCAGTAGTATCCGGGGGACGTACTATAGCAATCAGCCCCAGCATTTT. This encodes CASSIRGTYYSNQPQHF.

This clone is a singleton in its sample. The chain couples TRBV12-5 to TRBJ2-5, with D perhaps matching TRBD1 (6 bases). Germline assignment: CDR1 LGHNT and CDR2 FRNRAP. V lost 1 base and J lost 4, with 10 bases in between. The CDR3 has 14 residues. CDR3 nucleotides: TGTGCTAGTGGTTTGGGGGGGCCGACAGAGACCCAGTACTTC. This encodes CASGLGGPTETQYF.

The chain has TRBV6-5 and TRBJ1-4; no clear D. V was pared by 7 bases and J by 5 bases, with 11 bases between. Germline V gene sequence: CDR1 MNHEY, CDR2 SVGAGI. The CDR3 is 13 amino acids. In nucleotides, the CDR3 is TGTGCCAGCACCCGAGGCAAAAATGAAAAACTGTTTTTT. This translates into CASTRGKNEKLFF.

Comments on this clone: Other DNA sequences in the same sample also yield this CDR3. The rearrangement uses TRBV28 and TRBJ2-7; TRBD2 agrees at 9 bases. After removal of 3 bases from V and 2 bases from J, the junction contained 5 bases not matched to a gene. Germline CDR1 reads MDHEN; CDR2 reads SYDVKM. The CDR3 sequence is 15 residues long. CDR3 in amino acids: CASSLAAGGTYEQYF. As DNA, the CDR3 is TGTGCCAGCAGTTTGGCAGCGGGAGGAACCTACGAGCAGTACTTC. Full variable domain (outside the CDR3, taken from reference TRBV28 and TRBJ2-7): DVKVTQSSRYLVKRTGEKVFLECVQDMDHENMFWYRQDPGLGLRLIYFSYDVKMKEKGDIPEGYSVSREKKERFSLILESASTNQTSMYLCASSLAAGGTYEQYFGPGTRLTVT.

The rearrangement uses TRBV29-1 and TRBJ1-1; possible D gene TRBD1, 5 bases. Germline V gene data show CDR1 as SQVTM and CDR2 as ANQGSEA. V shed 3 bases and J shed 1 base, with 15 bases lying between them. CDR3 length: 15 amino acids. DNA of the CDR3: TGCAGCGTTGATGGGCAGGGAAGCTGGAACACTGAAGCTTTCTTT. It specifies CSVDGQGSWNTEAFF. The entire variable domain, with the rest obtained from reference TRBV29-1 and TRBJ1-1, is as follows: SAVISQKPSRDICQRGTSLTIQCQVDSQVTMMFWYRQQPGQSLTLIATANQGSEATYESGFVIDKFPISRPNLTFSTLTVSNMSPEDSSIYLCSVDGQGSWNTEAFFGQGTRLTVV.

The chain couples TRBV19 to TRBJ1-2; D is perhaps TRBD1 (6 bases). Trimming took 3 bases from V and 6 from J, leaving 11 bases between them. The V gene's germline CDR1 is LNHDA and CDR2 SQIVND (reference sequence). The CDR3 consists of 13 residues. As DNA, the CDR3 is TGTGCCAGTAGTATCGCAGGGGTCGATGGCTACACCTTC. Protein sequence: CASSIAGVDGYTF.

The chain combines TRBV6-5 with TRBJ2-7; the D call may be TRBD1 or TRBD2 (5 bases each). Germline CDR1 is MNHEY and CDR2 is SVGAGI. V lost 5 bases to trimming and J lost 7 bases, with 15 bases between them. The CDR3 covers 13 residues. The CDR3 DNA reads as TGTGCCAGCAGTCCAAGAGGGGTGGAAGAGCAGTACTTC. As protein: CASSPRGVEEQYF.

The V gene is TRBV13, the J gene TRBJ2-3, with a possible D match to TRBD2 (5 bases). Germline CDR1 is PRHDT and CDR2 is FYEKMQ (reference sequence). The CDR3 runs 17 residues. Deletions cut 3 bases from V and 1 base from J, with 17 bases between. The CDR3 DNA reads TGTGCCAGCAGCTTGGCCGGAAGGAGGCTCGGCACAGATACGCAGTATTTT. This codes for CASSLAGRRLGTDTQYF. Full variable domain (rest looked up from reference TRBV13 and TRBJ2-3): AAGVIQSPRHLIKEKRETATLKCYPIPRHDTVYWYQQGPGQDPQFLISFYEKMQSDKGSIPDRFSAQQFSDYHSELNMSSLELGDSALYFCASSLAGRRLGTDTQYFGPGTRLTVL.

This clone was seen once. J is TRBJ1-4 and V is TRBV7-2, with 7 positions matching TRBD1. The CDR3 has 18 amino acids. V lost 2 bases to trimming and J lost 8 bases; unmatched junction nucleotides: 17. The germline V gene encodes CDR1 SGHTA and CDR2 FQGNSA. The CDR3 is CASSLTSRLDREGEKLFF. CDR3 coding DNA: TGTGCCAGCAGCTTAACAAGCCGCCTCGACAGGGAGGGGGAAAAACTGTTTTTT.